This TCR beta chain was documented in a study of T cells of healthy individuals. This clonotype was seen a handful of times. In TCRdb, the 5' RACE reads were re-called with MiXCR into one record per CDR3 protein. This sample has tens of thousands of distinct CDR3 sequences, with roughly 14% found just once. This receptor was obtained from a human donor in good health.

For the CDR3, the DNA is TGTGCCAGCAGTGAAACAGTCTATGGCTACACCTTC. This translates into CASSETVYGYTF. The chain links TRBV2 to TRBJ1-2, with D uncertain. CDR1 and CDR2 (germline): SNHLY, FYNNEI. The length of the CDR3 is 12 residues. Between the trimmed V and J ends, which lost 2 bases and 4 bases, there was a span of 5 bases.